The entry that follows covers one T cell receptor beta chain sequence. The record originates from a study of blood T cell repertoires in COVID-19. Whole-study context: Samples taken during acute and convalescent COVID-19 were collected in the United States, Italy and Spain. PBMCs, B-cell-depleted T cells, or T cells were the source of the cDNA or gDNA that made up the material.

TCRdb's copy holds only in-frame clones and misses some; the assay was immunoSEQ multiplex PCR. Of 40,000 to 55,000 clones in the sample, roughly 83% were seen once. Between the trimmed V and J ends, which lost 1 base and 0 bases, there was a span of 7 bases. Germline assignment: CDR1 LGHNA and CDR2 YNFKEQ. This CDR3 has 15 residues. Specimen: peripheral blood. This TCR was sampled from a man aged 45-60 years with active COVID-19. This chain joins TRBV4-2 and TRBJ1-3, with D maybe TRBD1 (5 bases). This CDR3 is CASSQVGGSGNTIYF. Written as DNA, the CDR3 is TGTGCCAGCAGCCAAGTGGGGGGCTCTGGAAACACCATATATTTT.